A single sample gave rise to the 31 T cell receptor beta chains below, sequenced in a study of Ad26.COV2.S vaccination and SARS-CoV-2 variants. Assay used: immunoSEQ multiplex PCR; TCRdb lists only in-frame clones, some missing. This table has about 440,000 clones, roughly 91% appearing once. Treatment described: over 15 received Ad26.COV2.S at low or high dose, single or two shots; 5 received placebo; per-sample allocation not given. Day 63 following the first vaccine or placebo injection was when the samples were taken. Here the sequenced sample was peripheral blood, taken in a trial of Ad26.COV2.S vaccine versus placebo. The receptors here all came from a person between 18 and 60 years old who received the Ad26.COV2.S COVID-19 vaccine or a placebo.

The CDR3 nucleotides read TGTGCCAGCAAAACTGGAGCGGGGGGTAGCAACCGCCGGCCGTTCTTC. It codes for CASKTGAGGSNRRPFF. The genes are TRBV28 and TRBJ2-1, with 9 bases matching TRBD2. The CDR3 runs to 16 residues. V dropped 7 bases and J dropped 15; count of bases not matched to a gene: 22. Germline V CDR1 and CDR2: MDHEN, SYDVKM.

This chain joins TRBV7-3 and TRBJ1-6, with D hard to call. The CDR3 totals 13 residues. CDR1 and CDR2 from the germline V gene are SGHTA and FQGTGA. V shed 2 bases and J shed 7 bases, with 6 bases lying between them. The CDR3 region is CASSLGSNSPLHF. The CDR3 DNA reads as TGTGCCAGCAGCTTAGGATCAAATTCACCCCTCCACTTT.

The chain couples TRBV7-2 to TRBJ2-3; 8 bases are shared with TRBD2. The trim removed 0 bases at V and 2 bases at J, leaving 10 bases unmatched. CDR1 is SGHTA, CDR2 FQGNSA, per germline. There are 18 residues in the CDR3. The CDR3 sequence: CASSLAWGGRSLTDTQYF. DNA of the CDR3: TGTGCCAGCAGCTTAGCGTGGGGCGGGAGGTCTCTCACAGATACGCAGTATTTT.

The chain recombines TRBV6-2 or TRBV6-3 with TRBJ2-5, with D tentatively TRBD1 or TRBD2 (5 bases each). Germline V gives CDR1 MNHEY, CDR2 SVGEGT. V lost 5 bases, J lost 1 base, and 14 bases lay in between. CDR3 length: 15 residues. CDR3 loop: CASSTGRRLQETQYF. CDR3 coding DNA: TGTGCCAGCAGTACGGGACGGCGGCTCCAAGAGACCCAGTACTTC.

The J gene is TRBJ2-5, the V gene TRBV30; D unclear. Per germline, CDR1 GTSNPN and CDR2 SVGIG (reference sequence). This CDR3 contains 15 residues. The ends were cut back, 1 base at V and 2 bases at J, with 14 bases in the middle. CDR3 protein: CAWSGHQVSQETQYF. The CDR3 DNA follows: TGTGCCTGGAGTGGACATCAGGTATCTCAAGAGACCCAGTACTTC.

The chain uses TRBV9 and TRBJ2-2; 9 nucleotides agree with TRBD2. Germline V gene lookup returns CDR1 SGDLS and CDR2 YYNGEE. The CDR3 is made up of 14 amino acids. With 6 bases clipped from V and 7 bases from J, the junction kept 7 bases outside the gene matches. The CDR3 nucleotides are TGTGCCAGCACCGTTAGCGGGAGAGGCGGGGAGCTGTTTTTT. Translating it yields CASTVSGRGGELFF.

This sequence joins TRBV28 and TRBJ1-3; possible D gene TRBD1, 6 bases. Germline assignment: CDR1 MDHEN and CDR2 SYDVKM. Deletions cut 2 bases from V and 1 base from J, with 15 bases between. This CDR3 has 17 residues. The CDR3 DNA reads as TGTGCCAGCAGTTTAACGTTGTGGCAGGGGTCTGGAAACACCATATATTTT. Amino acids: CASSLTLWQGSGNTIYF.

The rearrangement links TRBV4-3 to TRBJ2-7; 7 bases align to TRBD2. This CDR3 region has 16 residues. J gave up 2 bases and V 3 bases, and 10 bases lay outside the gene matches. CDR1 and CDR2 from the germline V gene are LGHNA and YSLEER. The CDR3 spells CASSQHLGLDAYEQYF. In DNA form, the CDR3 reads TGCGCCAGCAGCCAGCACCTTGGACTAGACGCCTACGAGCAGTACTTC.

The V gene is TRBV5-1, the J gene TRBJ2-7; D might be TRBD1 (5 bases). CDR3 length equals 14 residues. Trimming removed 0 bases from V and 2 bases from J, with 9 bases in between. Per the germline V gene, CDR1 is SGHRS and CDR2 is YFSETQ. The CDR3 nucleotides are TGCGCCAGCAGCTTGGGTGCAGGGACCTACGAGCAGTACTTC. Amino acid sequence: CASSLGAGTYEQYF.

This chain joins TRBV12-5 and TRBJ2-1; 7 bases line up with TRBD2. CDR3 length: 14 amino acids. With 6 bases clipped from V and 0 bases from J, the junction kept 2 bases outside the gene matches. Germline loops: CDR1 LGHNT, CDR2 FRNRAP. The CDR3 DNA reads TGTGCTAGTGGGAGCGGGACCTCCTACAATGAGCAGTTCTTC. Its protein product is CASGSGTSYNEQFF. Drawing the rest from reference TRBV12-5 and TRBJ2-1, the complete variable domain is DARVTQTPRHKVTEMGQEVTMRCQPILGHNTVFWYRQTMMQGLELLAYFRNRAPLDDSGMPKDRFSAEMPDATLATLKIQPSEPRDSAVYFCASGSGTSYNEQFFGPGTRLTVL.

This clone was counted a single time. The chain uses TRBV4-1 and TRBJ2-3, with D hard to call. CDR1 and CDR2 from the germline V gene are MGHRA and YSYEKL. The CDR3 is 15 amino acids. V was clipped by 0 bases and J by 4 bases, with 11 bases between them. The CDR3 coding sequence is TGCGCCAGCAGCCAAGACCGCCTACTGGCAGATACGCAGTATTTT. It is translated as CASSQDRLLADTQYF.

The chain links TRBV27 to TRBJ2-7; D might be TRBD1 (5 bases). Per germline, CDR1 MNHEY and CDR2 SMNVEV (reference sequence). V lost 1 base and J 5 bases, leaving 9 bases between the germline ends. CDR3 length equals 13 residues. CDR3 protein: CASSLYQGDEQYF. The CDR3 DNA reads as TGTGCCAGCAGTTTATACCAGGGTGACGAGCAGTACTTC.

V and J are TRBV24-1 and TRBJ2-1, with TRBD2 matching 8 bases. After removal of 3 bases from V and 15 bases from J, the junction contained 15 bases not matched to a gene. Germline lookup yields CDR1 KGHDR and CDR2 SFDVKD. The CDR3 spans 15 residues. The CDR3 DNA reads as TGTGCCACCAGTGATACCAGGGCAGGACTAGCCGAGGTGTTCTTC. Translated: CATSDTRAGLAEVFF.

The chain carries TRBV14 and TRBJ2-2; 7 bases are shared with TRBD2. V was pared by 0 bases and J by 4 bases, with 14 bases of the junction left unmatched. The CDR3 is 19 amino acids. Germline CDR1 SGHDN, CDR2 FVKESK. This chain's CDR3 is CASSQDYPSGARRTGELFF. The CDR3 DNA reads as TGTGCCAGCAGCCAAGATTACCCTAGCGGAGCTCGTCGCACCGGGGAGCTGTTTTTT.

This rearrangement joins TRBV7-4 to TRBJ2-3; D remains ambiguous. From germline, CDR1 is SGHVT and CDR2 SQSDAQ. Trimming cost V 5 bases and J 0 bases, with 18 bases left between them. This CDR3 has 17 residues. The CDR3 DNA reads as TGTGCCAGCAGCCGATCCAACAGTGACACTAGCACAGATACGCAGTATTTT. Amino acids: CASSRSNSDTSTDTQYF.

The rearrangement links TRBV7-2 to TRBJ2-3; D perhaps matches TRBD1 (6 bases). The CDR3 is 15 amino acids. Trimming shortened V by 1 base and J by 3 bases, and 11 bases separated the two germline ends. Germline V gives CDR1 SGHTA, CDR2 FQGNSA. Written as DNA, the CDR3 is TGTGCCAGCAGCTTAGTACAGGGAGAAACAGATACGCAGTATTTT. As protein: CASSLVQGETDTQYF.

This chain uses TRBV19 with TRBJ2-6; D is unresolved. Trimming stripped 2 bases from V and 3 bases from J, with 2 bases between. The CDR3 loop spans 13 amino acids. Germline V gene lookup returns CDR1 LNHDA and CDR2 SQIVND (reference sequence). CDR3 DNA: TGTGCCAGTAGTATACGTGGGGCCAACGTCCTGACTTTC. It yields the protein CASSIRGANVLTF.

This chain joins TRBV28 and TRBJ2-7; a weak D match, TRBD1 (6 bases). The germline V gene has CDR1 MDHEN and CDR2 SYDVKM. The CDR3 covers 12 residues. Trimming took 5 bases from V and 7 from J, leaving 12 bases between them. The CDR3 DNA reads as TGTGCCAGCAGTCCCGGGACACAAGAGCAGTACTTC. As protein: CASSPGTQEQYF.

The genes are TRBV29-1 and TRBJ2-3; 8 bases line up with TRBD2. The CDR3 contains 15 residues. Trimming cost V 7 bases and J 2 bases; bases outside gene matches: 11. Germline values: CDR1 SQVTM, CDR2 ANQGSEA. Here the CDR3 DNA reads TGCAGCGGTCGAGAACTAGCGGAATCCACAGATACGCAGTATTTT. Its protein product is CSGRELAESTDTQYF.

This clone showed up just a few times. The chain joins TRBV18 to TRBJ2-1, with D unresolved. This CDR3 spans 11 amino acids. The germline V gene has CDR1 KGHSH and CDR2 LQKENI. V dropped 5 bases and J dropped 9 bases, with 8 bases sitting between them. CDR3 coding DNA: TGTGCCAGCTCAAGTTTGGCTGAGCAGTTCTTC. Translating gives CASSSLAEQFF.

The chain is built from TRBV28 and TRBJ1-5; TRBD1 is a possible D gene (5 bases). Trimming shortened V by 3 bases and J by 0 bases, and 30 bases separated the two germline ends. Germline-derived CDR1 and CDR2 are MDHEN and SYDVKM. The CDR3 runs to 22 residues. The CDR3 DNA reads as TGTGCCAGCAGTTTTTATTTCTTCGACAGTCTTAGGGAATTAAATAGCAATCAGCCCCAGCATTTT. The encoded protein is CASSFYFFDSLRELNSNQPQHF.

This chain uses TRBV6-4 with TRBJ1-1; D is perhaps TRBD1 (6 bases). The V and J ends lost 4 bases and 1 base respectively, with 7 bases between them. The germline gives CDR1 MRHNA, CDR2 SNTAGT. The CDR3 extends over 13 amino acids. The CDR3 protein is CASSAGANTEAFF. DNA of the CDR3: TGTGCCAGCAGTGCGGGGGCGAACACTGAAGCTTTCTTT.

The genes are TRBV6-5 and TRBJ2-4; D unclear. This CDR3 has 13 residues. Germline V gene lookup returns CDR1 MNHEY and CDR2 SVGAGI. The V end was cut by 6 bases, the J end by 9 bases, with 15 bases between. CDR3 sequence: CASRNGDGSIQYF. The DNA of the CDR3 is TGTGCCAGCAGGAACGGTGACGGAAGCATTCAGTACTTC.

This rearrangement joins TRBV9 to TRBJ2-3; 12 bases agree with TRBD2. This CDR3 comprises 16 residues. J lost 0 bases, V lost 4 bases, and 3 bases had no gene match. The V gene's germline CDR1 is SGDLS and CDR2 YYNGEE. The CDR3, as DNA: TGTGCCAGCAGCCCAGGGACTAGCGGGAGCACAGATACGCAGTATTTT. This translates into CASSPGTSGSTDTQYF.

In nucleotides, the CDR3 is TGTGCCAGCAGTACCGGACAGGGGCGCGGCGGTAGCTCCTACGAGCAGTACTTC. Translated: CASSTGQGRGGSSYEQYF. The chain combines TRBV27 with TRBJ2-7; 9 bases line up with TRBD1. V shed 5 bases and J 0 bases; nucleotides not matched to a gene: 14. CDR1 MNHEY and CDR2 SMNVEV come from the germline V gene (reference sequence). This CDR3 region has 18 residues.

This chain links TRBV27 with TRBJ2-2; D unclear. Germline V gene sequence: CDR1 MNHEY, CDR2 SMNVEV (reference sequence). V gave up 3 bases and J gave up 3 bases, with 11 bases separating them. There are 15 residues in the CDR3. CDR3 bases: TGTGCCAGCAGTTTCGTCTATGAGGACACCGGGGAGCTGTTTTTT. This codes for CASSFVYEDTGELFF.

V usage is TRBV27 and J usage is TRBJ1-1; 8 positions match TRBD1. CDR1 is MNHEY and CDR2 is SMNVEV in the germline V gene (reference sequence). V dropped 3 bases and J dropped 5; count of bases not matched to a gene: 17. The CDR3 spans 18 residues. CDR3 in amino acids: CASSFTAPGGQGWTEAFF. The CDR3, as DNA: TGTGCCAGCAGTTTTACCGCCCCAGGTGGACAGGGATGGACTGAAGCTTTCTTT.

This clone appeared once. This chain uses TRBV5-5 with TRBJ1-3; D remains unclear. CDR3 size: 15 residues. Trimming stripped 4 bases from V and 0 bases from J, with 11 bases between. From germline, CDR1 is SGHKS and CDR2 YYEKEE (reference sequence). The CDR3 here is CASSLGRTSGNTIYF. The CDR3 region has the DNA TGTGCCAGCAGCCTTGGACGGACCTCTGGAAACACCATATATTTT.

This chain joins TRBV5-1 and TRBJ2-1, with 9 bases lining up with TRBD2. V trimming: 3 bases; J trimming: 3 bases; junction bases outside the gene matches: 4. This CDR3 is 15 amino acids long. Germline V lookup: CDR1 SGHRS, CDR2 YFSETQ. The CDR3 DNA reads TGCGCCAGCAGCTGGCATAGCGGGAGCTACAATGAGCAGTTCTTC. The encoded protein is CASSWHSGSYNEQFF.

The J gene is TRBJ2-3, the V gene TRBV5-1; 9 nucleotides agree with TRBD2. Looked up from germline, CDR1 is SGHRS and CDR2 is YFSETQ. Trimming at V came to 4 bases and at J to 5 bases, leaving 5 bases not matched to a gene. The CDR3 is made up of 14 amino acids. The CDR3 sequence is CASSPGLAGDTQYF. The CDR3 DNA reads as TGCGCCAGCAGCCCGGGACTAGCCGGAGATACGCAGTATTTT. Full variable domain (rest looked up from reference TRBV5-1 and TRBJ2-3): KAGVTQTPRYLIKTRGQQVTLSCSPISGHRSVSWYQQTPGQGLQFLFEYFSETQRNKGNFPGRFSGRQFSNSRSEMNVSTLELGDSALYLCASSPGLAGDTQYFGPGTRLTVL.

The chain uses TRBV24-1 and TRBJ2-3; 13 nucleotides line up with TRBD2. With 0 bases clipped from V and 5 bases from J, the junction kept 4 bases outside the gene matches. CDR3 length: 17 residues. From germline, CDR1 is KGHDR and CDR2 SFDVKD. The CDR3 sequence: CATSDLGLAGVEDTQYF. DNA of the CDR3: TGTGCCACCAGTGATTTGGGACTAGCGGGAGTGGAAGATACGCAGTATTTT.